The 7 T cell receptor beta chains below were found in one sample sequenced in a study of T cells in Graves' hyperthyroidism and ophthalmopathy. Amplified TCR beta CDR3 regions came from RNA transcripts. Carried out on the TCR CDR3, a first-round RT-PCR used the HTBI primer set. TCRdb processed the multiplex PCR reads anew with MiXCR; each CDR3 protein has one entry. The data hold fewer than 300,000 distinct CDR3 sequences, with around 25% observed a single time. Sequencing was done on a sample of blood. These receptors all come from a middle-aged man with Graves' hyperthyroidism that later progressed to Graves' ophthalmopathy.

The V gene is TRBV19, the J gene TRBJ2-3; D ambiguous. The V end was cut by 5 bases, the J end by 4 bases, with 19 bases between. Germline V gives CDR1 LNHDA, CDR2 SQIVND (reference sequence). The CDR3 loop spans 16 amino acids. The CDR3 DNA reads TGTGCCAGTAGTCGGGCTAGGCACTTACGGGCAGATACGCAGTATTTT. This sequence encodes CASSRARHLRADTQYF.

V is TRBV7-2 and J is TRBJ2-5, with D possibly being TRBD2 (6 bases). The CDR3 is 13 residues long. V was cut by 4 bases and J by 0 bases, with 6 bases left in between. CDR1 and CDR2 from the germline V gene are SGHTA and FQGNSA. CDR3 amino acids: CASSWTNQETQYF. In DNA, the CDR3 is TGTGCCAGCAGCTGGACTAACCAAGAGACCCAGTACTTC.

This chain joins TRBV7-9 and TRBJ1-1, with D unclear. Trimming took 5 bases from V and 4 from J, leaving 11 bases between them. The CDR3 runs 13 residues. CDR1 is SEHNR, CDR2 FQNEAQ, per germline (reference sequence). The CDR3 loop is CASSQTPPTEAFF. The CDR3 region has the DNA TGTGCCAGCAGCCAGACCCCACCCACTGAAGCTTTCTTT. The variable domain in full, completed from reference TRBV7-9 and TRBJ1-1, reads DTGVSQNPRHKITKRGQNVTFRCDPISEHNRLYWYRQTLGQGPEFLTYFQNEAQLEKSRLLSDRFSAERPKGSFSTLEIQRTEQGDSAMYLCASSQTPPTEAFFGQGTRLTVV.

The chain combines TRBV24-1 with TRBJ2-7, with TRBD1 identical over 9 bases. Unmatched junction bases numbered 8, after V lost 4 bases and J lost 2 bases. CDR1 and CDR2 (germline): KGHDR, SFDVKD. This CDR3 has 16 residues. CDR3 protein: CATSDAGQGVAYEQYF. The CDR3 DNA reads as TGTGCCACCAGTGACGCGGGACAGGGTGTCGCCTACGAGCAGTACTTC.

This clonotype was counted ten times or more. The V gene is TRBV10-3, the J gene TRBJ1-5; 7 bases line up with TRBD1. After removal of 7 bases from V and 6 bases from J, the junction contained 6 bases not matched to a gene. The CDR3 is made up of 13 amino acids. Looked up from germline, CDR1 is ENHRY and CDR2 is SYGVKD. The CDR3 here is CAINDRESQPQHF. In DNA form, the CDR3 reads TGTGCCATCAACGACAGGGAGAGTCAGCCCCAGCATTTT.

This clonotype was counted many times. The V call is TRBV6-2 or TRBV6-3, the J call TRBJ2-2; possibly TRBD1 for D (5 bases). Germline V lookup: CDR1 MNHEY, CDR2 SVGEGT. The length of the CDR3 is 18 residues. V was pared by 0 bases and J by 4 bases, with 18 bases between. The DNA for the CDR3 is TGTGCCAGCAGTTACTCGGGCCCGGTTCAGGGCGGCACCGGGGAGCTGTTTTTT. It encodes CASSYSGPVQGGTGELFF.

This clonotype came up many times. The chain combines TRBV12-3 or TRBV12-4 with TRBJ2-7; D might be TRBD1 (6 bases). V lost 6 bases to trimming and J lost 6 bases, with 9 bases between them. The CDR3 covers 11 residues. Here the CDR3 reads CASRTGAEQYF. In DNA form, the CDR3 reads TGTGCCAGCAGGACAGGTGCCGAGCAGTACTTC.